These 10 T cell receptor beta chains share one sample of origin, sequenced in a study of T-cell memory formation after mild COVID-19. TCRdb reanalysed the 5' RACE reads using MiXCR and keeps one entry per CDR3 protein. The top ten clones hold about 5.2% of a sample with 100,000 to 150,000 distinct CDR3 sequences, approximately 15% of them seen once. The sequenced sample consisted of PBMCs or a T cell subset sorted from them (not recorded which). The origin of the receptors is a man between 18 and 35 years old who had mild COVID-19 (a few samples of this study predate the infection). Cell type and time point are not known.

The chain uses TRBV18 and TRBJ2-7; 7 positions agree with TRBD1. CDR3 length equals 16 residues. V lost 3 bases, J lost 4 bases, and 12 bases stayed unmatched. Germline CDR1 and CDR2: KGHSH and LQKENI. The CDR3 DNA reads as TGTGCCAGCTCACCCGCCGGAACAGGGGCCTTGTACGAGCAGTACGTC. Translating it yields CASSPAGTGALYEQYV.

This clonotype was detected only a few times. The V gene is TRBV5-1, the J gene TRBJ2-6; possibly TRBD2 for D (5 bases). Trimming removed 4 bases at V and 4 bases at J, with 12 bases between. Germline V gene data show CDR1 as SGHRS and CDR2 as YFSETQ. The CDR3 is 15 residues long. The CDR3 sequence is CASSPLEGGANVLTF. Here the CDR3 DNA reads TGCGCCAGCAGCCCTCTTGAGGGAGGGGCCAACGTCCTGACTTTC.

The chain recombines TRBV5-1 with TRBJ1-4; 7 positions agree with TRBD1. The ends lost 4 bases at V and 8 bases at J; junction bases unmatched: 11. The CDR3 runs to 15 residues. Germline CDR1 is SGHRS and CDR2 is YFSETQ. CDR3 in DNA: TGCGCCAGCAGCCTGTCGACAGGGCATAGGGAAAAACTGTTTTTT. Protein: CASSLSTGHREKLFF.

This sequence joins TRBV5-1 and TRBJ2-5; TRBD2 matches at 11 bases. The germline V gene has CDR1 SGHRS and CDR2 YFSETQ. The J segment lost 3 bases and the V segment lost 4 bases, leaving 11 bases of the junction unmatched. The CDR3 is 17 residues long. The CDR3 nucleotides are TGCGCCAGCAGCGCCTCCCTCAGACTAGCGGGGAAAGAGACCCAGTACTTC. This translates into CASSASLRLAGKETQYF. The whole variable domain, remainder taken from reference TRBV5-1 and TRBJ2-5, is KAGVTQTPRYLIKTRGQQVTLSCSPISGHRSVSWYQQTPGQGLQFLFEYFSETQRNKGNFPGRFSGRQFSNSRSEMNVSTLELGDSALYLCASSASLRLAGKETQYFGPGTRLLVL.

This chain links TRBV14 with TRBJ2-3, with D hard to call. Trimming stripped 2 bases from V and 1 base from J, with 7 bases between. Germline V CDR1 and CDR2: SGHDN, FVKESK. The CDR3 length is 14 residues. CDR3 DNA sequence: TGTGCCAGCAGCCAAAGGCTGCGCACAGATACGCAGTATTTT. It yields the protein CASSQRLRTDTQYF. Based on the CDR3 plus reference TRBV14 and TRBJ2-3, the full variable domain is EAGVTQFPSHSVIEKGQTVTLRCDPISGHDNLYWYRRVMGKEIKFLLHFVKESKQDESGMPNNRFLAERTGGTYSTLKVQPAELEDSGVYFCASSQRLRTDTQYFGPGTRLTVL.

This clonotype was observed a few times. V and J are TRBV11-2 and TRBJ2-3; D gene unclear. The CDR3 sequence is 15 residues long. V lost 3 bases, J lost 3 bases, and 13 bases lay in between. Germline CDR1 and CDR2: SGHAT and FQNNGV. CDR3 in DNA: TGTGCCAGCAGCTTCGGGCTAGTTAGTACAGATACGCAGTATTTT. Encoded protein: CASSFGLVSTDTQYF.

This clonotype showed up just a few times. One junction end disagrees with the germline gene, perhaps due to a read error. This chain links TRBV4-3 with TRBJ2-4, with D tentatively TRBD2 (6 bases). Germline CDR1 LGHNA, CDR2 YSLEER. The CDR3 has 14 residues. The CDR3 loop is CASSQDLATNVQYF. The CDR3 DNA reads as TGCGCCAGCAGCCAAGATCTAGCGACAAACGTTCAGTACTTC.

This clonotype was counted a few times. The chain uses TRBV24-1 and TRBJ2-2, with TRBD1 as a possible D gene (5 bases). This CDR3 has 15 residues. V was pared by 3 bases and J by 2 bases, with 9 bases between. CDR1 KGHDR and CDR2 SFDVKD come from the germline V gene. CDR3 bases: TGTGCCACCAGTGATGCCAGGGTAAACACCGGGGAGCTGTTTTTT. This gives the protein CATSDARVNTGELFF.

This clonotype was detected a few times. This rearrangement joins TRBV5-6 to TRBJ2-2, with D perhaps TRBD1 (6 bases). Trimming shortened V by 2 bases and J by 3 bases, and 14 bases separated the two germline ends. The germline gives CDR1 SGHDT, CDR2 YYEEEE. CDR3 length: 16 residues. The CDR3 bases are TGTGCCAGCAGCTTAGGCAGGGGCCCGTACACCGGGGAGCTGTTTTTT. Encoded protein: CASSLGRGPYTGELFF.

The rearrangement joins TRBV12-3 or TRBV12-4 to TRBJ2-3; D is unresolved. CDR3 length: 15 residues. The V and J ends lost 1 base and 2 bases respectively, with 10 bases between them. The CDR3 loop is CASSLVVVNTDTQYF. The CDR3 DNA follows: TGTGCCAGCAGTTTAGTAGTGGTAAACACAGATACGCAGTATTTT.